This is a list of T cell receptor beta chains from one sample in a study of early T cells in non-severe SARS-CoV-2 infection. TCRdb redid the calling of the 5' RACE reads with MiXCR, one entry per CDR3 protein. The sample records about 89,000 distinct CDR3 sequences, about 15% being singletons. Source: whole blood, taken at baseline. The receptors derive from an adult who was a healthcare worker with PCR-confirmed SARS-CoV-2 infection or an uninfected control (not recorded which). Each CDR3 is given with its conserved first and last residue.

v_gene: TRBV5-1
j_gene: TRBJ1-5
CDR3aa: CASSLDSDSNQPQHF

v_gene: TRBV9
j_gene: TRBJ2-7
CDR3aa: CASSVAAGQAYEQYF

v_gene: TRBV20-1
j_gene: TRBJ2-5
CDR3aa: CSAREFTGTQYF

v_gene: TRBV20-1
j_gene: TRBJ2-2
CDR3aa: CSARRSGAGELFF

v_gene: TRBV7-8
j_gene: TRBJ1-5
CDR3aa: CASSPSSGIHSNQPQHF

v_gene: TRBV28
j_gene: TRBJ1-5
CDR3aa: CASSLGLGTQPQHF

v_gene: TRBV6-1
j_gene: TRBJ2-7
CDR3aa: CASSEVPTSDEQYF

v_gene: TRBV5-1
j_gene: TRBJ2-5
CDR3aa: CASSDGSFFPTQYF

v_gene: TRBV27
j_gene: TRBJ1-5
CDR3aa: CASSAQGGNQPQHF

v_gene: TRBV12-3/TRBV12-4
j_gene: TRBJ1-2
CDR3aa: CASSSRQGFYGYTF

v_gene: TRBV18
j_gene: TRBJ2-7
CDR3aa: CASSADSIYEQYF

v_gene: TRBV20-1
j_gene: TRBJ2-1
CDR3aa: CSARPTLYNEQFF

v_gene: TRBV7-6
j_gene: TRBJ2-7
CDR3aa: CASSLEAGEYEQYF